The 21 T cell receptor beta chains in this list originate from one sample, sequenced in a study of cytomegalovirus exposure and HLA in healthy donors. PCR primers comprised 60 Vbeta and 13 Jbeta primers. Profiling relied on immunoSEQ multiplex PCR, and the TCRdb table lists in-frame clones only, not all of them. The table lists 150,000 to 200,000 clones, just under 80% of them singletons. Sequencing was done on a sample of PBMCs. The receptor source for this set is a woman in her forties or fifties in good health and CMV-seropositive.

The chain carries TRBV7-2 and TRBJ1-5, with 8 bases identical to TRBD1. In germline, CDR1 is SGHTA, CDR2 FQGNSA. After removal of 5 bases from V and 3 bases from J, the junction contained 6 bases not matched to a gene. The CDR3 totals 15 residues. The CDR3 nucleotides are TGTGCCAGCAGCAGGACAGGGACTAACAATCAGCCCCAGCATTTT. Its translation: CASSRTGTNNQPQHF.

The table lists this clone with a few counts. V is TRBV29-1 and J is TRBJ1-2; weak D call: TRBD1 (5 bases). Per the germline V gene, CDR1 is SQVTM and CDR2 is ANQGSEA. Trimming removed 4 bases from V and 4 bases from J, with 13 bases in between. This CDR3 contains 13 residues. This CDR3 is CSVGGEGLYGYTF. CDR3 nucleotide sequence: TGCAGCGTTGGAGGGGAGGGCCTCTATGGCTACACCTTC.

This clone was picked up a small number of times. J is TRBJ1-1 and V is TRBV5-8; TRBD1 agrees at 11 bases. The CDR3 spans 19 residues. Germline V gene lookup returns CDR1 SGHTS and CDR2 YDEGEE. V lost 0 bases and J lost 1; bases outside the gene matches: 11. The CDR3 DNA follows: TGTGCCAGCAGCTTGGTGTACGGACAGGGGGCGCCGGAGAACACTGAAGCTTTCTTT. This encodes CASSLVYGQGAPENTEAFF.

The chain uses TRBV18 and TRBJ1-1; weak D call: TRBD1 (5 bases). The germline V and J ends were trimmed by 3 bases and 6 bases, with 17 bases remaining between them. The CDR3 runs to 15 residues. CDR1 KGHSH and CDR2 LQKENI come from the germline V gene. Here the CDR3 reads CASSPLHGAHAEAFF. CDR3 DNA sequence: TGTGCCAGCTCACCTTTACATGGGGCACACGCTGAAGCTTTCTTT.

The chain joins TRBV6-4 to TRBJ2-1; TRBD2 aligns across 7 bases. CDR3 length equals 15 residues. Germline-derived CDR1 and CDR2 are MRHNA and SNTAGT. J gave up 0 bases and V 6 bases, and 5 bases lay outside the gene matches. The CDR3 sequence is CASSLAASSYNEQFF. DNA of the CDR3: TGTGCCAGCAGCCTAGCGGCTAGCTCCTACAATGAGCAGTTCTTC.

The V and J genes are TRBV9 and TRBJ2-3; 8 bases agree with TRBD2. With 0 bases clipped from V and 5 bases from J, the junction kept 5 bases outside the gene matches. The CDR3 spans 15 residues. The germline CDR1 and CDR2 sequences are SGDLS and YYNGEE. CDR3 residues: CASSVGWLAGDTQYF. The DNA for the CDR3 is TGTGCCAGCAGCGTAGGCTGGCTAGCGGGAGATACGCAGTATTTT.

DNA for the CDR3: TGCGCCAGCAGCCAGAGTCGACAGGGGAGAACTGAAGCTTTCTTT. Translation: CASSQSRQGRTEAFF. The chain uses TRBV4-3 and TRBJ1-1; 8 bases agree with TRBD1. The CDR3 loop spans 15 amino acids. The V and J ends lost 3 bases and 5 bases, in that order; junction bases with no gene match: 8. Germline V lookup: CDR1 LGHNA, CDR2 YSLEER.

This rearrangement joins TRBV19 to TRBJ1-3, with D hard to call. Germline V CDR1 and CDR2: LNHDA, SQIVND (reference sequence). Trimming took 6 bases from V and 0 from J, leaving 9 bases between them. The CDR3 has 14 residues. CDR3 protein: CASREVDSGNTIYF. CDR3 nucleotide sequence: TGTGCCAGTAGAGAGGTCGACTCTGGAAACACCATATATTTT. Based on the CDR3 plus reference TRBV19 and TRBJ1-3, the full variable domain is DGGITQSPKYLFRKEGQNVTLSCEQNLNHDAMYWYRQDPGQGLRLIYYSQIVNDFQKGDIAEGYSVSREKKESFPLTVTSAQKNPTAFYLCASREVDSGNTIYFGEGSWLTVV.

The CDR3 DNA is TGTGCCAGCAGTCTGACAGGGAAAAGGATAAAGGACGGGGCCAACGTCCTGACTTTC. This translates into CASSLTGKRIKDGANVLTF. The rearrangement joins TRBV28 to TRBJ2-6; 7 positions match TRBD1. The CDR3 spans 19 residues. CDR1 and CDR2 (germline): MDHEN, SYDVKM. J was trimmed by 4 bases and V by 5 bases; bases with no gene match: 17.

This clone came up once. The chain couples TRBV4-3 to TRBJ1-4, with D perhaps TRBD1 (6 bases). Trimming took 2 bases from V and 4 from J, leaving 20 bases between them. The CDR3 is made up of 18 amino acids. Germline-derived CDR1 and CDR2 are LGHNA and YSLEER. The CDR3 here is CASSQNWGGDKGNEKLFF. The CDR3 bases are TGCGCCAGCAGCCAAAATTGGGGTGGGGACAAGGGTAATGAAAAACTGTTTTTT.

This clone was found once. The chain recombines TRBV7-3 with TRBJ2-7, with D possibly matching TRBD2 (6 bases). The CDR3 spans 13 residues. V lost 2 bases, J lost 5 bases, and 10 bases lay in between. In germline, CDR1 is SGHTA, CDR2 FQGTGA. In DNA, the CDR3 is TGTGCCAGCAGCTTACAGGGCGGGGACGAGCAGTACTTC. Its protein is CASSLQGGDEQYF.

This clone was counted a single time. The rearrangement uses TRBV15 and TRBJ1-1; possibly TRBD1 for D (6 bases). From germline, CDR1 is LNHNV and CDR2 YYDKDF (reference sequence). The V gene lost 4 bases and the J gene lost 3 bases, with 18 bases spanning the gap. The CDR3 has 16 amino acids. The CDR3 DNA reads TGTGCCACCAGCAACCCGGGGGGCACGGGAGACACTGAAGCTTTCTTT. It is translated as CATSNPGGTGDTEAFF. The full variable domain, its missing parts supplied by reference TRBV15 and TRBJ1-1, is DAMVIQNPRYQVTQFGKPVTLSCSQTLNHNVMYWYQQKSSQAPKLLFHYYDKDFNNEADTPDNFQSRRPNTSFCFLDIRSPGLGDTAMYLCATSNPGGTGDTEAFFGQGTRLTVV.

The rearrangement uses TRBV5-1 and TRBJ1-4; D might be TRBD1 (6 bases). The CDR3 length is 14 residues. Trimming removed 4 bases from V and 8 bases from J, with 15 bases in between. Germline assignment: CDR1 SGHRS and CDR2 YFSETQ. The CDR3 reads CASSQQGPPEKLFF. CDR3 DNA sequence: TGCGCCAGCAGCCAACAGGGCCCGCCGGAAAAACTGTTTTTT.

J is TRBJ2-1 and V is TRBV11-3; TRBD2 is a possible D gene (6 bases). This CDR3 is 14 amino acids long. Germline V CDR1 and CDR2: SGHNT, YENEEA. V shed 8 bases and J shed 4 bases, with 15 bases lying between them. CDR3 sequence reads: CASCVVAAYNEQFF. CDR3 DNA: TGTGCCAGCTGTGTGGTAGCGGCATACAATGAGCAGTTCTTC.

V gene TRBV5-6 combines with J gene TRBJ2-5, with TRBD2 identical over 8 bases. J gave up 0 bases and V 4 bases, and 8 bases lay outside the gene matches. From germline, CDR1 is SGHDT and CDR2 YYEEEE. The CDR3 covers 16 residues. CDR3 in DNA: TGTGCCAGCAGCCAGAAAGTAGCGGGGAACCAAGAGACCCAGTACTTC. Amino acids: CASSQKVAGNQETQYF.

This chain connects TRBV4-2 to TRBJ2-7, with a possible D match to TRBD2 (6 bases). V was trimmed by 1 base and J by 7 bases, leaving 14 bases between them. Germline V gene sequence: CDR1 LGHNA, CDR2 YNFKEQ. The CDR3 covers 14 residues. CDR3 coding DNA: TGTGCCAGCAGCCAAGTGAGTGAGGGGAGGGAGCAGTACTTC. This sequence encodes CASSQVSEGREQYF.

This rearrangement joins TRBV5-1 to TRBJ2-2, with D tentatively TRBD1 (6 bases). The V and J ends lost 0 bases and 5 bases respectively, with 11 bases between them. CDR1 is SGHRS, CDR2 YFSETQ, per germline. The CDR3 totals 15 residues. Written as DNA, the CDR3 is TGCGCCAGCAGCTTGGACAGGGCGGCTACCGGGGAGCTGTTTTTT. Its protein is CASSLDRAATGELFF.

This clone was observed once. The V gene is TRBV5-1, the J gene TRBJ2-7; 16 positions match TRBD2. Trimming removed 4 bases from V and 10 bases from J; junction bases left unmatched: 5. The V gene's germline CDR1 is SGHRS and CDR2 YFSETQ. There are 14 residues in the CDR3. The CDR3, as DNA: TGCGCCAGCAGCGGGGGACTAGCGGGAGGGAACCAGTACTTC. It specifies CASSGGLAGGNQYF. Drawing the rest from reference TRBV5-1 and TRBJ2-7, the complete variable domain is KAGVTQTPRYLIKTRGQQVTLSCSPISGHRSVSWYQQTPGQGLQFLFEYFSETQRNKGNFPGRFSGRQFSNSRSEMNVSTLELGDSALYLCASSGGLAGGNQYFGPGTRLTVT.

The genes are TRBV10-1 and TRBJ2-3, with D tentatively TRBD1 (5 bases). Germline values: CDR1 WNHNN, CDR2 SYGVQD (reference sequence). The CDR3 has 14 residues. Deletions cut 0 bases from V and 4 bases from J, with 8 bases between. The chain's CDR3 is CASSESTDADTQYF. The CDR3 coding sequence is TGCGCCAGCAGTGAGTCGACAGACGCAGATACGCAGTATTTT.

The chain carries TRBV5-5 and TRBJ1-4, with D maybe TRBD1 (6 bases). V was shortened by 2 bases and J by 7 bases, with 21 bases between the two germline ends. The germline V gene encodes CDR1 SGHKS and CDR2 YYEKEE (reference sequence). The CDR3 has 17 amino acids. The CDR3 reads CASSFPDLGAGVEKLFF. The CDR3 nucleotides read TGTGCCAGCAGCTTCCCAGACCTGGGGGCCGGCGTTGAAAAACTGTTTTTT.

The rearrangement joins TRBV10-3 to TRBJ2-7, with D tentatively TRBD1 (5 bases). V lost 3 bases to trimming and J lost 4 bases, with 16 bases between them. CDR3 length: 15 residues. Germline CDR1 and CDR2: ENHRY and SYGVKD. The CDR3 DNA sequence: TGTGCCATCAGTGAAAGGTCACCAGGGAAGTACGAGCAGTACTTC. Its translation is CAISERSPGKYEQYF.